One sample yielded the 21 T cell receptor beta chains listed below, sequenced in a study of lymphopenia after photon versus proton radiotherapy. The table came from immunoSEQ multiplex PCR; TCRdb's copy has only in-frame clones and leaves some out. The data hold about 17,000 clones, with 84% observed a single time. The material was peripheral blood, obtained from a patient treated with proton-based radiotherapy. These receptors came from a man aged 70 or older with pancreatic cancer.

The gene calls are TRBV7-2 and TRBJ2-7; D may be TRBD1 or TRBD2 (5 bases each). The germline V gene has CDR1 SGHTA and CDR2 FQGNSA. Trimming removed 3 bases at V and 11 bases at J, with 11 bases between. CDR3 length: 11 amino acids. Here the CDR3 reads CASSLAGTKYF. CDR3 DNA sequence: TGTGCCAGCAGCTTGGCCGGGACGAAGTACTTC.

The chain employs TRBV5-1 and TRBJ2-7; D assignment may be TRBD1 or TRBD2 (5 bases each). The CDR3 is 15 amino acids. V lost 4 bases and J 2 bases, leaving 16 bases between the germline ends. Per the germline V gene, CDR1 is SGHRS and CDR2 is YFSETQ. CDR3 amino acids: CASSKSQGDPYEQYF. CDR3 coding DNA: TGCGCCAGCAGCAAGTCCCAGGGAGACCCCTACGAGCAGTACTTC.

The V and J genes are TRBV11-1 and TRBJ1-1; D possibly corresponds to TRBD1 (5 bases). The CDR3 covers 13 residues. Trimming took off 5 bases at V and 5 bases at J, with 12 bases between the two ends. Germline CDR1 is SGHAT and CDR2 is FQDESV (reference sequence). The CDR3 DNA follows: TGTGCCAGCAGCCCGCAGGGAAGAACTGAAGCTTTCTTT. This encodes CASSPQGRTEAFF. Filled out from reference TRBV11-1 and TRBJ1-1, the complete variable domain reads EAEVAQSPRYKITEKSQAVAFWCDPISGHATLYWYRQILGQGPELLVQFQDESVVDDSQLPKDRFSAERLKGVDSTLKIQPAELGDSAMYLCASSPQGRTEAFFGQGTRLTVV.

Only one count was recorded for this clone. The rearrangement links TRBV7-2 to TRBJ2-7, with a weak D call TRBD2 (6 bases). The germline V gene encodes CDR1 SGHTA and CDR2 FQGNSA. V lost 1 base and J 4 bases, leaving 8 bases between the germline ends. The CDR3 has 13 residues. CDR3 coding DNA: TGTGCCAGCAGCTTAGGGCGGGGATACGAGCAGTACTTC. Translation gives CASSLGRGYEQYF.

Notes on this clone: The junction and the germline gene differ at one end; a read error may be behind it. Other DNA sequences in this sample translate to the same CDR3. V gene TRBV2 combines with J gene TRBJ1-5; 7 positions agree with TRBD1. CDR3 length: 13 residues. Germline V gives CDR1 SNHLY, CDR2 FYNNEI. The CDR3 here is CASRTGRNQPQHF. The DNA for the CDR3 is TGTGCCAGCAGGACAGGGAGGAATCAGCCCCAACATTTT. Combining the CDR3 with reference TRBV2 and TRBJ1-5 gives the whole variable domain EPEVTQTPSHQVTQMGQEVILRCVPISNHLYFYWYRQILGQKVEFLVSFYNNEISEKSEIFDDQFSVERPDGSNFTLKIRSTKLEDSAMYFCASRTGRNQPQHFGDGTRLSIL.

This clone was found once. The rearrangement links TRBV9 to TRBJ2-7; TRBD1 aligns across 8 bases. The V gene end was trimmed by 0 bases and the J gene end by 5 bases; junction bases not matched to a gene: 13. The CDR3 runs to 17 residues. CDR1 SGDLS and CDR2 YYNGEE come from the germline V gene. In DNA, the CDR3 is TGTGCCAGCAGCGTAGGTCTCCTCGGGACAGGATTCAACGAGCAGTACTTC. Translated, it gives CASSVGLLGTGFNEQYF. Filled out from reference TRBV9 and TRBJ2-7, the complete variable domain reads DSGVTQTPKHLITATGQRVTLRCSPRSGDLSVYWYQQSLDQGLQFLIQYYNGEERAKGNILERFSAQQFPDLHSELNLSSLELGDSALYFCASSVGLLGTGFNEQYFGPGTRLTVT.

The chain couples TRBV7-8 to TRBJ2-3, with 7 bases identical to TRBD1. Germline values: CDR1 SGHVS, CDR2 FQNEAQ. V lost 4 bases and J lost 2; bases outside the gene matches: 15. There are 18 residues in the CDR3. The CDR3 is CASSYFSLLTGATDTQYF. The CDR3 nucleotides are TGTGCCAGCAGCTATTTTTCGTTATTAACAGGGGCCACAGATACGCAGTATTTT.

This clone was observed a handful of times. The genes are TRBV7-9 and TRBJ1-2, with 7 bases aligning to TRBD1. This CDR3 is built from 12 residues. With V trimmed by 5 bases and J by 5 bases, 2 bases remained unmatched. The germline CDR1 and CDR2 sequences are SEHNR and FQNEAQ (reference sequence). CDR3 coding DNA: TGTGCCAGCAGCGCGACAGGGTATGGCTACACCTTC. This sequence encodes CASSATGYGYTF.

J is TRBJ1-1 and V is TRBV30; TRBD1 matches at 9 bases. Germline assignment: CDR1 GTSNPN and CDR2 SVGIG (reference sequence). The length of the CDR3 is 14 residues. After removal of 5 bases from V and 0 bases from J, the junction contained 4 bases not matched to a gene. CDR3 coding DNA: TGTGCCTGGTTAGGACAGGGGATGAACACTGAAGCTTTCTTT. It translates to CAWLGQGMNTEAFF.

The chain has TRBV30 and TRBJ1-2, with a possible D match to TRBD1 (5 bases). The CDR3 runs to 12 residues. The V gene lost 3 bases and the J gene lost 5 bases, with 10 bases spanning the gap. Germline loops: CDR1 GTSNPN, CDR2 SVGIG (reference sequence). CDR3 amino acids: CAWSGGLYGYTF. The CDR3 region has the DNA TGTGCCTGGAGCGGGGGGTTGTATGGCTACACCTTC.

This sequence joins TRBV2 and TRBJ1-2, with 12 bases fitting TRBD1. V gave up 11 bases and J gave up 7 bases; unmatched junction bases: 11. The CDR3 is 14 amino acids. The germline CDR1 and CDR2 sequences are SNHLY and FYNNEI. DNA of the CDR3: TGTGCCGACACCCGGGACAGGGGGCAATCTGGCTACACCTTC. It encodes CADTRDRGQSGYTF.

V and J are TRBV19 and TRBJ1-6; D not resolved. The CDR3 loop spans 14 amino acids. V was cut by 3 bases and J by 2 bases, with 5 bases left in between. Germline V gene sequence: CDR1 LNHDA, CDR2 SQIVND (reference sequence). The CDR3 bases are TGTGCCAGTAGTATCGGACCCTATAATTCACCCCTCCACTTT. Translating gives CASSIGPYNSPLHF. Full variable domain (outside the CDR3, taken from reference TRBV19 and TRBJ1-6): DGGITQSPKYLFRKEGQNVTLSCEQNLNHDAMYWYRQDPGQGLRLIYYSQIVNDFQKGDIAEGYSVSREKKESFPLTVTSAQKNPTAFYLCASSIGPYNSPLHFGNGTRLTVT.

CDR3 region: CASSLMTGPTDTQYF. CDR3 coding DNA: TGTGCCAGCAGCCTAATGACAGGACCCACAGATACGCAGTATTTT. The chain uses TRBV11-2 and TRBJ2-3; tentatively, D is TRBD1 (6 bases). CDR1 and CDR2 from the germline V gene are SGHAT and FQNNGV. Trimming pared 5 bases from V and 2 bases from J, leaving 14 bases between. The CDR3 loop spans 15 amino acids. Full variable domain (remainder filled in from reference TRBV11-2 and TRBJ2-3): EAGVAQSPRYKIIEKRQSVAFWCNPISGHATLYWYQQILGQGPKLLIQFQNNGVVDDSQLPKDRFSAERLKGVDSTLKIQPAKLEDSAVYLCASSLMTGPTDTQYFGPGTRLTVL.

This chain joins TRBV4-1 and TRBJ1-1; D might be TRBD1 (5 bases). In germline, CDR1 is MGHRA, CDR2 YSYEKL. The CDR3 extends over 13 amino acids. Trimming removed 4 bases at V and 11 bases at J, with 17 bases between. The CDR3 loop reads CASSPQGRTKAFF. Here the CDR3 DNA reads TGCGCCAGCAGCCCCCAGGGTAGGACTAAGGCTTTCTTT.

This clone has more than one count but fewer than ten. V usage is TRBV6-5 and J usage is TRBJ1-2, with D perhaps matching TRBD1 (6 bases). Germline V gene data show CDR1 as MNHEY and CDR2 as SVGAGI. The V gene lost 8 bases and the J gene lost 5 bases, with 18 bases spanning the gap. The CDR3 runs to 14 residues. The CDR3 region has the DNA TGTGCCAGCCGTTTCGGGGGCGCGGGGTATGGCTACACCTTC. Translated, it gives CASRFGGAGYGYTF.

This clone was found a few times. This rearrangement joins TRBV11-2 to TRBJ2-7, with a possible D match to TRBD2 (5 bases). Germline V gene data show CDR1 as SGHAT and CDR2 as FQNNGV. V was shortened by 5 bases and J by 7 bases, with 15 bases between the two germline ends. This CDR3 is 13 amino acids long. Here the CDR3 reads CASSPRLRGEQYF. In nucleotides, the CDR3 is TGTGCCAGCAGCCCTAGACTCCGGGGTGAGCAGTACTTC.

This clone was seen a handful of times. As DNA, the CDR3 is TGTGCCAGCAGGCGACAGCCGAACACCGGGGAGCTGTTTTTT. This translates into CASRRQPNTGELFF. The chain joins TRBV2 to TRBJ2-2; tentative D call: TRBD1 (5 bases). The CDR3 runs to 14 residues. Germline lookup yields CDR1 SNHLY and CDR2 FYNNEI. The V gene lost 6 bases and the J gene lost 0 bases, with 8 bases spanning the gap.

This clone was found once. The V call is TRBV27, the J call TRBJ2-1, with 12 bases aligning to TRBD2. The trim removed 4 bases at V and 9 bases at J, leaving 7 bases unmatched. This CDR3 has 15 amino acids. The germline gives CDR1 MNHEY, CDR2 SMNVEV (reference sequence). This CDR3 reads CASSSPGLAGVEQFF. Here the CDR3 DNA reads TGTGCCAGCAGTTCCCCGGGACTAGCGGGTGTTGAGCAGTTCTTC.

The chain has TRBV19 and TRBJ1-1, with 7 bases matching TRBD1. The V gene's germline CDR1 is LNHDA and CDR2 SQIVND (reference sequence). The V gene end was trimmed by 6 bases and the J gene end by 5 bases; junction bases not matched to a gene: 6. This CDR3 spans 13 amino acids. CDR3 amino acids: CASRTDRETEAFF. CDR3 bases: TGTGCCAGTAGGACAGACAGGGAGACTGAAGCTTTCTTT.

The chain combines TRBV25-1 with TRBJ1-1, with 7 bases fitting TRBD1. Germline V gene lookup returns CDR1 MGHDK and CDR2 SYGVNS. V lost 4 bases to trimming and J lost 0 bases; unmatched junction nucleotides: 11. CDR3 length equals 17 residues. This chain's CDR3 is CASSVTPGQTLNTEAFF. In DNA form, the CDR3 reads TGTGCCAGCAGTGTTACCCCGGGACAGACCTTGAACACTGAAGCTTTCTTT.

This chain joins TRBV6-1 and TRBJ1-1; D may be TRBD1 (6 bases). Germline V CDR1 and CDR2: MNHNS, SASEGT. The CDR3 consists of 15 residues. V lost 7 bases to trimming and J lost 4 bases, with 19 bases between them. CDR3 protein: CASTQEGGVGTEAFF. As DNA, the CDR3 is TGTGCCAGCACCCAAGAGGGGGGGGTCGGCACTGAAGCTTTCTTT.